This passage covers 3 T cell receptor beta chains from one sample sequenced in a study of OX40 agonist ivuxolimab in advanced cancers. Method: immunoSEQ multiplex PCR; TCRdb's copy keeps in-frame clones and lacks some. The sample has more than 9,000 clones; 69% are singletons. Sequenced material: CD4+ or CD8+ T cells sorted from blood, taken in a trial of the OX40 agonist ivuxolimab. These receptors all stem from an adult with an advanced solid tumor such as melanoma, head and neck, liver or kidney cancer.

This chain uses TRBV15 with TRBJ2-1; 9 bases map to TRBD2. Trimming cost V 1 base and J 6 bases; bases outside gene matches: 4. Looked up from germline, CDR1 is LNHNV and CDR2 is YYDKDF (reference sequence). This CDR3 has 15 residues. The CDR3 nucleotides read TGTGCCACCAGCAGAGTGACTAGCGGACCCAATGAGCAGTTCTTC. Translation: CATSRVTSGPNEQFF.

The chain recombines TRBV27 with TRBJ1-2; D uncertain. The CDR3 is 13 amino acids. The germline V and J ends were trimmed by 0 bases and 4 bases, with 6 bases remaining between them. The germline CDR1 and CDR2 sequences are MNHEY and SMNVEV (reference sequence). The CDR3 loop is CASSLSGFYGYTF. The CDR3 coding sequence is TGTGCCAGCAGTTTATCTGGCTTCTATGGCTACACCTTC.

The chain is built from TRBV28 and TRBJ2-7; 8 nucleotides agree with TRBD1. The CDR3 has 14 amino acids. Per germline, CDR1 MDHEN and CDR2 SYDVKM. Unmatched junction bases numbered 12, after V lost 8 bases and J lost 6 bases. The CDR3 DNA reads TGTGCCAGCTGCAACAGGGGGGCTTTCGGCGAGCAGTACTTC. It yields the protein CASCNRGAFGEQYF. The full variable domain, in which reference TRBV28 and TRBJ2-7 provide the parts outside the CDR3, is DVKVTQSSRYLVKRTGEKVFLECVQDMDHENMFWYRQDPGLGLRLIYFSYDVKMKEKGDIPEGYSVSREKKERFSLILESASTNQTSMYLCASCNRGAFGEQYFGPGTRLTVT.